This T cell receptor (beta chain) was recorded in a study of T-cell memory formation after mild COVID-19. Study-level results: Researchers could not confirm that second-wave clones peaking on day 37 targeted SARS-CoV-2. CM and EM subsets held most contracting CD4+ clones; EMRA held CD8+ ones.

The ends lost 0 bases at V and 1 base at J; junction bases unmatched: 4. This CDR3 is built from 15 residues. CDR1 DFQATT and CDR2 SNEGSKA come from the germline V gene (reference sequence). From 5'RACE with constant-segment primers came TCR alpha and TCR beta cDNA libraries that carried sample barcodes and UMIs. TCRdb used MiXCR to reprocess the 5' RACE reads, holding one entry per CDR3 protein. The table shows hundreds of thousands of distinct CDR3 sequences, with 15% to 20% occurring only once. This clonotype was found many times. The antigen is undetermined. The J gene is TRBJ2-5, the V gene TRBV20-1; 8 nucleotides line up with TRBD2. The sequencing sample was made of PBMCs or a T cell subset sorted from them (not recorded which). This TCR was recovered from a young man who had mild COVID-19 (a few samples of this study predate the infection). Cell type and time point are not known. Written as DNA, the CDR3 is TGCAGTGCTAGAGAGCTAACTAGCGGCCAAGAGACCCAGTACTTC. Encoded protein: CSARELTSGQETQYF.